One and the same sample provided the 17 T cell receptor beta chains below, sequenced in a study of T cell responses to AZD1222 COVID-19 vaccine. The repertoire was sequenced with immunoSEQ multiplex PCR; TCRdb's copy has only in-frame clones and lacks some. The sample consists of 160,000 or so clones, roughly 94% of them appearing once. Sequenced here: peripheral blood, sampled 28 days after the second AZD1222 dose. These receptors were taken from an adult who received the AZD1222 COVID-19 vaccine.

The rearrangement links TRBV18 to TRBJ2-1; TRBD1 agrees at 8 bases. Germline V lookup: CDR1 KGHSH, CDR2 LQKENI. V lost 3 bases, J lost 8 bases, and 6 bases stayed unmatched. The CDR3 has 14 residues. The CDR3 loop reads CASSPETGEDEQFF. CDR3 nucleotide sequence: TGTGCCAGCTCACCGGAGACAGGGGAGGATGAGCAGTTCTTC.

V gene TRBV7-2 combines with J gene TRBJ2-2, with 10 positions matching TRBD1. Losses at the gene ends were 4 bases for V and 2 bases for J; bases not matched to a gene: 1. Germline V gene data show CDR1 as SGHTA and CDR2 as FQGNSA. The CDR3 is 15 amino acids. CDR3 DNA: TGTGCCAGCAGCTGGACAGGGGGTAACACCGGGGAGCTGTTTTTT. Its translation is CASSWTGGNTGELFF.

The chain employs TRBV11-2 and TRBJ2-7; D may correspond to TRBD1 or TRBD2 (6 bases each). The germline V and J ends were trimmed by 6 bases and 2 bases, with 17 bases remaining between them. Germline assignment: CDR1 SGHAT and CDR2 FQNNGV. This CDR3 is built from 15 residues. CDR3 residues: CASRIGGTLPYEQYF. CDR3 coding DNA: TGTGCCAGCAGAATAGGCGGGACACTTCCCTACGAGCAGTACTTC. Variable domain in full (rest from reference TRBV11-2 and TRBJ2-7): EAGVAQSPRYKIIEKRQSVAFWCNPISGHATLYWYQQILGQGPKLLIQFQNNGVVDDSQLPKDRFSAERLKGVDSTLKIQPAKLEDSAVYLCASRIGGTLPYEQYFGPGTRLTVT.

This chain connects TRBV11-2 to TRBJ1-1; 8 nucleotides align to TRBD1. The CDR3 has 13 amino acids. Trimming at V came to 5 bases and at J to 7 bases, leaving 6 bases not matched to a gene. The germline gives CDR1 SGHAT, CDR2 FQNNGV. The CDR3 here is CASSAQGESEAFF. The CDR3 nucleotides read TGTGCCAGCAGCGCACAGGGGGAAAGTGAAGCTTTCTTT.

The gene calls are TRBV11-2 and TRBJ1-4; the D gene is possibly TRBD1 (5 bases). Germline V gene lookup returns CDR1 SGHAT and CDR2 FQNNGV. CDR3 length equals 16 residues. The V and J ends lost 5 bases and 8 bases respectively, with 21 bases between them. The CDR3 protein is CASSPPNQGRDEKLFF. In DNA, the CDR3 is TGTGCCAGCAGCCCACCTAACCAGGGTCGGGACGAAAAACTGTTTTTT.

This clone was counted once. CDR3 sequence: CASSSQPDRSLYGYTF. As DNA, the CDR3 is TGCGCCAGCAGCTCCCAACCAGACAGGTCGCTCTATGGCTACACCTTC. The V and J genes are TRBV5-1 and TRBJ1-2; the D gene is possibly TRBD1 (6 bases). V gave up 3 bases and J gave up 4 bases, with 19 bases separating them. Germline CDR1 is SGHRS and CDR2 is YFSETQ. The CDR3 spans 16 residues.

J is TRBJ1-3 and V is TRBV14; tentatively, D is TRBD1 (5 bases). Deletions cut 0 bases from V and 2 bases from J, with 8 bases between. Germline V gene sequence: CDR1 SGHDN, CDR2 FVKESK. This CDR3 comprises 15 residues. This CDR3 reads CASSQDEGPGNTIYF. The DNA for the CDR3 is TGTGCCAGCAGCCAAGACGAGGGGCCTGGAAACACCATATATTTT.

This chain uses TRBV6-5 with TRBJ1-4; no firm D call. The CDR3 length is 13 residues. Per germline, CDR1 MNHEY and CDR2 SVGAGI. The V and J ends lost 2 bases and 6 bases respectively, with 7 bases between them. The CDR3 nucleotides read TGTGCCAGCAGTTACCGTCCGGATGAAAAACTGTTTTTT. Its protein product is CASSYRPDEKLFF.

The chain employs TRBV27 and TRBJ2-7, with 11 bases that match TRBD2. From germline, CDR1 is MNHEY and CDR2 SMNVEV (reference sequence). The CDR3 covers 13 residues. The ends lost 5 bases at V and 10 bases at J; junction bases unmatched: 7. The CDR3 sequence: CASSIGRLAGQYF. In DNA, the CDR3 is TGTGCCAGCAGTATAGGGCGACTAGCGGGACAGTACTTC.

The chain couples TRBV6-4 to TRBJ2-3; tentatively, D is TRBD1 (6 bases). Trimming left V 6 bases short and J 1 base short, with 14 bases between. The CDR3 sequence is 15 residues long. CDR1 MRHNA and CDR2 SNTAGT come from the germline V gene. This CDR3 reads CASSPQGVGTDTQYF. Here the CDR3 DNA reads TGTGCCAGCAGCCCACAGGGTGTTGGCACAGATACGCAGTATTTT.

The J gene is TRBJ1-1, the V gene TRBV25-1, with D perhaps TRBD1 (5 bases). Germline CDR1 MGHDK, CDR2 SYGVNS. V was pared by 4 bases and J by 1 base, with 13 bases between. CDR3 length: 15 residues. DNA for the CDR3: TGTGCCAGCAGTGCCTACAGGACAACGAACACTGAAGCTTTCTTT. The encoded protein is CASSAYRTTNTEAFF.

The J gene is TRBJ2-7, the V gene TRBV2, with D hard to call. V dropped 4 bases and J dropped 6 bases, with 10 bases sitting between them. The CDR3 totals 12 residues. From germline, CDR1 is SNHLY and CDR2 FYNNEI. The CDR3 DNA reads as TGTGCCAGCAGTGCTGAGAGAGGCGAGCAGTACTTC. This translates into CASSAERGEQYF. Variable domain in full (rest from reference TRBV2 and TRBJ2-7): EPEVTQTPSHQVTQMGQEVILRCVPISNHLYFYWYRQILGQKVEFLVSFYNNEISEKSEIFDDQFSVERPDGSNFTLKIRSTKLEDSAMYFCASSAERGEQYFGPGTRLTVT.

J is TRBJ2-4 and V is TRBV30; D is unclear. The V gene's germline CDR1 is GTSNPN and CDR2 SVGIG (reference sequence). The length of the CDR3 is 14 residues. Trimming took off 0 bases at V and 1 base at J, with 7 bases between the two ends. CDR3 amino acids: CAWSVPRAKNIQYF. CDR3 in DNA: TGTGCCTGGAGTGTACCCAGGGCCAAAAACATTCAGTACTTC.

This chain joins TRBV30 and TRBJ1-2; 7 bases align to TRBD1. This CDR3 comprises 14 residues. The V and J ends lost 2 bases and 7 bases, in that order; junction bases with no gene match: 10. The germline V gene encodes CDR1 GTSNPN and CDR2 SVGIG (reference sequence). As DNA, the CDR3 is TGTGCCTGGAGTAAGGAGCCAGGGGGTTTTGGCTACACCTTC. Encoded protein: CAWSKEPGGFGYTF.

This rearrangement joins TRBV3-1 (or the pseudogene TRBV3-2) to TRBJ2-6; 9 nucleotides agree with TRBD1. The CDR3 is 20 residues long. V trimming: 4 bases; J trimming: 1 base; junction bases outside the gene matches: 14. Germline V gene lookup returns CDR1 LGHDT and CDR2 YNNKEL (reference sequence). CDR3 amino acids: CASSRRGAGQGTSGANVLTF. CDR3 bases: TGTGCCAGCAGCCGGAGGGGGGCCGGACAGGGGACTTCTGGGGCCAACGTCCTGACTTTC.

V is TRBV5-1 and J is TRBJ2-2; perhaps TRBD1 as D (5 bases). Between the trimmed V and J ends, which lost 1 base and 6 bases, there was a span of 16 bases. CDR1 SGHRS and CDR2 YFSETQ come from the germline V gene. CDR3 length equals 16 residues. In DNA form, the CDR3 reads TGCGCCAGCAGCTTGTTGTATTCAGGGATCCCCGGGGAGCTGTTTTTT. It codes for CASSLLYSGIPGELFF.

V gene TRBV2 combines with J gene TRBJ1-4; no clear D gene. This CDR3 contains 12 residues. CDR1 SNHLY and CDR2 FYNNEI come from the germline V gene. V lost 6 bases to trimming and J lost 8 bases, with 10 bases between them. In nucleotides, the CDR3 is TGTGCCAGCAGACCCGCCAGCGAAAAACTGTTTTTT. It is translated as CASRPASEKLFF.